The 26 T cell receptor beta chains reported below all come from one sample, sequenced in a study of Ad26.COV2.S vaccination and SARS-CoV-2 variants. TCRdb's copy holds only in-frame clones and misses some; the assay was immunoSEQ multiplex PCR. Of some 420,000 clones listed, roughly 90% are singletons. The treatment was: approximately 18 received Ad26.COV2.S at low or high dose, single or two shots; a few received placebo; per-sample allocation not given. It was on day 63 after the first vaccine or placebo injection that samples were taken. Specimen: peripheral blood, collected in a trial of Ad26.COV2.S vaccine versus placebo. These receptors were collected from a person aged 18-65 years who received the Ad26.COV2.S COVID-19 vaccine or a placebo.

V is TRBV29-1 and J is TRBJ2-3; TRBD2 aligns across 7 bases. Trimming cost V 6 bases and J 2 bases; bases outside gene matches: 17. Germline V gene lookup returns CDR1 SQVTM and CDR2 ANQGSEA. The CDR3 length is 17 residues. The CDR3 DNA reads TGCAGCGTGGGCTCTCTCTTGGCGGGGGTTTACACAGATACGCAGTATTTT. Translated: CSVGSLLAGVYTDTQYF.

The rearrangement uses TRBV28 and TRBJ2-1, with 10 positions matching TRBD2. CDR1 is MDHEN and CDR2 is SYDVKM in the germline V gene. Trimming cost V 5 bases and J 7 bases; bases outside gene matches: 11. The CDR3 runs 16 residues. The CDR3 spells CASSRPLAGVENEQFF. CDR3 sequence (DNA): TGTGCCAGCAGTCGACCCCTAGCGGGGGTTGAAAATGAGCAGTTCTTC.

V and J are TRBV28 and TRBJ2-7, with 8 positions matching TRBD2. V lost 3 bases, J lost 3 bases, and 1 base stayed unmatched. Germline V gives CDR1 MDHEN, CDR2 SYDVKM. The CDR3 covers 13 residues. CDR3 loop: CASSFGGGYEQYF. Written as DNA, the CDR3 is TGTGCCAGCAGTTTCGGGGGGGGCTACGAGCAGTACTTC.

This chain uses TRBV5-4 with TRBJ2-1; 10 nucleotides agree with TRBD2. The CDR3 consists of 15 residues. V gave up 2 bases and J gave up 4 bases; unmatched junction bases: 3. Germline lookup yields CDR1 SGHNT and CDR2 YYREEE (reference sequence). CDR3 region: CASSFSGGSYNEQFF. CDR3 bases: TGTGCCAGCAGCTTTAGCGGGGGGTCGTACAATGAGCAGTTCTTC.

The V and J genes are TRBV11-2 and TRBJ2-3, with 9 bases that match TRBD2. Trimming took 5 bases from V and 2 from J; bases not matched to a gene: 8. CDR1 is SGHAT, CDR2 FQNNGV, per germline. The CDR3 runs to 16 residues. The CDR3 here is CASSGQRGVFTDTQYF. CDR3 nucleotide sequence: TGTGCCAGCAGCGGCCAGCGGGGGGTCTTCACAGATACGCAGTATTTT.

The chain is built from TRBV7-8 and TRBJ2-1; no firm D call. The CDR3 has 15 residues. V dropped 7 bases and J dropped 0 bases, with 13 bases sitting between them. The V gene's germline CDR1 is SGHVS and CDR2 FQNEAQ. The CDR3 spells CASINTPSSYNEQFF. In DNA, the CDR3 is TGTGCCAGCATCAACACGCCGAGCTCCTACAATGAGCAGTTCTTC.

The V gene is TRBV5-1, the J gene TRBJ1-1; D gene unclear. CDR1 and CDR2 (germline): SGHRS, YFSETQ. The CDR3 loop spans 14 amino acids. Trimming removed 3 bases at V and 3 bases at J, with 12 bases between. The CDR3 protein is CASSSTGSDTEAFF. CDR3 sequence (DNA): TGCGCCAGCAGCTCTACTGGATCCGACACTGAAGCTTTCTTT.

The chain combines TRBV4-1 with TRBJ2-6; no reliable D call. The V end lost 3 bases, the J end lost 0 bases, and 9 bases lay between the germline ends. The germline V gene encodes CDR1 MGHRA and CDR2 YSYEKL. The CDR3 is made up of 16 amino acids. CDR3 nucleotides: TGCGCCAGCAGCCACTACCAGAGCTCTGGGGCCAACGTCCTGACTTTC. Translated, it gives CASSHYQSSGANVLTF.

J is TRBJ1-2 and V is TRBV25-1; 10 bases align to TRBD1. Per germline, CDR1 MGHDK and CDR2 SYGVNS. J gave up 5 bases and V 4 bases, and 10 bases lay outside the gene matches. The length of the CDR3 is 16 residues. The CDR3 reads CASSGSDRGHWYGYTF. In DNA form, the CDR3 reads TGTGCCAGCAGTGGATCAGACAGGGGGCATTGGTATGGCTACACCTTC.

In this sample, this clone turned up once. The chain recombines TRBV28 with TRBJ2-7, with 10 nucleotides matching TRBD1. The CDR3 extends over 14 amino acids. Germline lookup yields CDR1 MDHEN and CDR2 SYDVKM. The trim removed 6 bases at V and 2 bases at J, leaving 4 bases unmatched. The CDR3 nucleotides read TGTGCCAGCAGACCGGGACAGGGGACCTACGAGCAGTACTTC. Protein: CASRPGQGTYEQYF.

The chain joins TRBV5-6 to TRBJ1-6; D uncertain. The CDR3 length is 15 residues. The V gene's germline CDR1 is SGHDT and CDR2 YYEEEE. Trimming shortened V by 1 base and J by 6 bases, and 11 bases separated the two germline ends. The CDR3 DNA is TGTGCCAGCAGCTTGTCTGGTCTGGGTAATTCACCCCTCCACTTT. Protein product: CASSLSGLGNSPLHF.

This clone was seen many times. The J gene is TRBJ1-2, the V gene TRBV6-5; D perhaps matches TRBD1 (5 bases). The CDR3 extends over 13 amino acids. V lost 6 bases and J lost 3, with 11 bases in between. In germline, CDR1 is MNHEY, CDR2 SVGAGI. CDR3 sequence (DNA): TGTGCCAGCAGCCCCACGGGGGACTATGGCTACACCTTC. Its protein product is CASSPTGDYGYTF.

The chain employs TRBV10-1 and TRBJ2-7; D is perhaps TRBD2 (6 bases). V dropped 5 bases and J dropped 5 bases, with 19 bases sitting between them. This CDR3 has 15 residues. Per germline, CDR1 WNHNN and CDR2 SYGVQD (reference sequence). CDR3 amino acids: CASSLIKRSSDEQYF. The CDR3 nucleotides are TGCGCCAGCAGTTTAATAAAGCGCTCTAGCGACGAGCAGTACTTC.

The table lists this clone with a few counts. The chain combines TRBV5-3 with TRBJ2-7; maybe TRBD2 (6 bases). TRBV5-3 is an ORF, with its function uncertain. With 0 bases removed from V and 7 bases from J, the gap between germline ends came to 14 bases. This CDR3 region has 14 residues. The CDR3 spells CARSLAGEPREQYF. In DNA, the CDR3 is TGTGCCAGAAGCTTGGCGGGGGAGCCCCGAGAGCAGTACTTC.

This chain joins TRBV6-5 and TRBJ2-7; 7 nucleotides align to TRBD1. Germline CDR1 and CDR2: MNHEY and SVGAGI. V lost 6 bases, J lost 3 bases, and 8 bases stayed unmatched. There are 14 residues in the CDR3. This chain's CDR3 is CASRTDRRYYEQYF. In nucleotides, the CDR3 is TGTGCCAGCAGAACGGACAGGCGCTACTACGAGCAGTACTTC.

The rearrangement joins TRBV5-4 to TRBJ2-7, with a possible D match to TRBD1 (6 bases). V dropped 2 bases and J dropped 4 bases, with 16 bases sitting between them. The CDR3 spans 15 residues. CDR1 and CDR2 from the germline V gene are SGHNT and YYREEE (reference sequence). In DNA form, the CDR3 reads TGTGCCAGCAGCTTTAAATTGTCAGGGGCATACGAGCAGTACTTC. Its protein is CASSFKLSGAYEQYF.

V usage is TRBV30 and J usage is TRBJ2-6; D is undetermined. V was clipped by 0 bases and J by 2 bases, with 8 bases between them. This CDR3 is 15 amino acids long. Germline V gene lookup returns CDR1 GTSNPN and CDR2 SVGIG (reference sequence). The CDR3 region is CAWSVLGAGANVLTF. Here the CDR3 DNA reads TGTGCCTGGAGTGTACTGGGCGCTGGGGCCAACGTCCTGACTTTC.

J is TRBJ2-1 and V is TRBV9; maybe TRBD2 (6 bases). Trimming pared 0 bases from V and 0 bases from J, leaving 16 bases between. Germline V lookup: CDR1 SGDLS, CDR2 YYNGEE. This CDR3 has 18 amino acids. Written as DNA, the CDR3 is TGTGCCAGCAGCGTAGCCGCGCGGGATGCCCCCTCCTACAATGAGCAGTTCTTC. This encodes CASSVAARDAPSYNEQFF.

The gene calls are TRBV5-1 and TRBJ1-5; D is possibly TRBD1 (5 bases). V lost 4 bases, J lost 3 bases, and 8 bases lay in between. The CDR3 is 13 amino acids. Germline CDR1 SGHRS, CDR2 YFSETQ. The CDR3 protein is CASSEGDNQPQHF. The CDR3 DNA reads TGCGCCAGCAGCGAAGGGGACAATCAGCCCCAGCATTTT. Based on the CDR3 plus reference TRBV5-1 and TRBJ1-5, the full variable domain is KAGVTQTPRYLIKTRGQQVTLSCSPISGHRSVSWYQQTPGQGLQFLFEYFSETQRNKGNFPGRFSGRQFSNSRSEMNVSTLELGDSALYLCASSEGDNQPQHFGDGTRLSIL.

The chain recombines TRBV10-3 with TRBJ2-1; 13 bases line up with TRBD2. CDR3 length: 16 amino acids. Germline CDR1 ENHRY, CDR2 SYGVKD. Trimming cost V 4 bases and J 6 bases; bases outside gene matches: 6. CDR3 coding DNA: TGTGCCATCAGTGTACTAGCGGGGGGGCAGAGCAATGAGCAGTTCTTC. Translation: CAISVLAGGQSNEQFF.

This chain links TRBV5-1 with TRBJ2-3; D is undetermined. The CDR3 has 15 amino acids. CDR1 is SGHRS, CDR2 YFSETQ, per germline. With 6 bases removed from V and 0 bases from J, the gap between germline ends came to 14 bases. CDR3: CASTMDGVSTDTQYF. The CDR3 coding sequence is TGCGCCAGCACCATGGACGGAGTTAGCACAGATACGCAGTATTTT.

The rearrangement uses TRBV11-3 and TRBJ2-2; D is possibly TRBD2 (6 bases). V shed 2 bases and J shed 4 bases, with 14 bases lying between them. The CDR3 has 16 amino acids. Germline CDR1 and CDR2: SGHNT and YENEEA. CDR3 amino acids: CASSLLGRIGTGELFF. In DNA, the CDR3 is TGTGCCAGCAGCTTATTGGGGAGGATAGGCACCGGGGAGCTGTTTTTT.

The chain recombines TRBV3-1 (or the pseudogene TRBV3-2) with TRBJ2-5; D not resolved. V was trimmed by 0 bases and J by 1 base, leaving 9 bases between them. The CDR3 runs 15 residues. CDR1 and CDR2 (germline): LGHDT, YNNKEL (reference sequence). The CDR3 DNA reads as TGTGCCAGCAGCCAAGATAGGGCCCCCCAAGAGACCCAGTACTTC. Encoded protein: CASSQDRAPQETQYF.

J is TRBJ2-7 and V is TRBV29-1, with TRBD1 matching 9 bases. CDR1 is SQVTM, CDR2 ANQGSEA, per germline. The CDR3 is 15 amino acids. V gave up 4 bases and J gave up 2 bases; unmatched junction bases: 9. CDR3 loop: CSVGYRDRAPYEQYF. The DNA for the CDR3 is TGCAGCGTTGGGTACCGGGACAGGGCTCCCTACGAGCAGTACTTC.

In this sample, this clone turned up once. The chain carries TRBV27 and TRBJ2-2, with 7 nucleotides matching TRBD2. Germline lookup yields CDR1 MNHEY and CDR2 SMNVEV (reference sequence). CDR3 length equals 14 residues. With V trimmed by 7 bases and J by 2 bases, 4 bases remained unmatched. CDR3 in amino acids: CASKRGGNTGELFF. CDR3 DNA: TGTGCCAGCAAACGCGGGGGAAACACCGGGGAGCTGTTTTTT.

The rearrangement links TRBV9 to TRBJ2-7; D gene ambiguous. CDR3 length: 14 residues. Trimming pared 0 bases from V and 2 bases from J, leaving 9 bases between. Germline V gene lookup returns CDR1 SGDLS and CDR2 YYNGEE. The CDR3 spells CASSVAHSTYEQYF. The CDR3 coding sequence is TGTGCCAGCAGCGTAGCCCATTCGACCTACGAGCAGTACTTC.